The present entry profiles one TCR beta chain with its context. Its antigen is as yet unknown. Primers for the PCR totalled 60 Vbeta and 13 Jbeta. The table came from immunoSEQ multiplex PCR; TCRdb's copy has only in-frame clones and leaves some out. Among 150,000 to 200,000 clones listed, around three quarters were seen once. V lost 1 base and J 6 bases, leaving 13 bases between the germline ends. The V gene's germline CDR1 is SGHTA and CDR2 FQGTGA. This CDR3 is built from 14 residues. This record comes from a study of cytomegalovirus exposure and HLA in healthy donors. Study-level points and caveats: For most TCR sequences rarity was the rule, although some public TCRs occurred in many donors. Follow-up analysis later connected one missense variant in DCLRE1C with trimming of TCR beta V- and J-genes. Reports showed the classifier diagnosing cytomegalovirus status with high specificity and sensitivity.

The chain combines TRBV7-3 with TRBJ2-7; unclear D gene. The sample comprised PBMCs. This receptor was identified in a boy younger than 18 in good health and CMV-seronegative. CDR3 sequence reads: CASSLKLRFGEQYF. Here the CDR3 DNA reads TGTGCCAGCAGCTTAAAGCTCCGCTTTGGCGAGCAGTACTTC.